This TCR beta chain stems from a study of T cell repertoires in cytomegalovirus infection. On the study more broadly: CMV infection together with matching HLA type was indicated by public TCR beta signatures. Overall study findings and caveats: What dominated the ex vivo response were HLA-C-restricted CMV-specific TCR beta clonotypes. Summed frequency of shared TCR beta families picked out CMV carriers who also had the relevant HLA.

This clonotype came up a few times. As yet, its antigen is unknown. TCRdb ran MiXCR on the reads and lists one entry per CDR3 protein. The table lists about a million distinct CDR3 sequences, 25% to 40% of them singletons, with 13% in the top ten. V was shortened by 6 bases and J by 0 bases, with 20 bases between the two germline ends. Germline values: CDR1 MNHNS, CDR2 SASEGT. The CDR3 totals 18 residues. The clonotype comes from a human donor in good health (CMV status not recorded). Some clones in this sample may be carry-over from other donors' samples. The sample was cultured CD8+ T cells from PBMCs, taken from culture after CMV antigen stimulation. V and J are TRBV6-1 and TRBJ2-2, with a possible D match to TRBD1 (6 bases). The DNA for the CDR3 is TGTGCCAGCAGGACCATTTCCTCCGGGACACCGAACACCGGGGAGCTGTTTTTT. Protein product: CASRTISSGTPNTGELFF.